Below, one T cell receptor beta chain is given with its context. This sample is drawn from a study of T cells in Graves' hyperthyroidism and ophthalmopathy. The CDR3 length is 11 residues. The V gene lost 8 bases and the J gene lost 8 bases, with 12 bases spanning the gap. Regions amplified from RNA transcripts were the TCR beta CDR3 regions. First-round RT-PCR with HTBI primers amplified the TCR CDR3 region. Using its own MiXCR run on the multiplex PCR reads, TCRdb lists one record per CDR3 protein. Here the sample spans approximately 480,000 distinct CDR3 sequences, about a fifth being singletons. Sequenced: blood. The receptor was derived from a man younger than 30 with Graves' hyperthyroidism. The chain employs TRBV12-3 or TRBV12-4 and TRBJ1-1; no definite D call. CDR3 sequence: CASRSGLEAFF. Written as DNA, the CDR3 is TGTGCCAGCCGCTCCGGGCTCGAAGCTTTCTTT.